These 21 T cell receptor beta chains were all obtained from the same sample, sequenced in a study of blood T cell repertoires in COVID-19. Measured with immunoSEQ multiplex PCR; TCRdb has only the in-frame clones, and not every one. The sample includes 340,000 or so clones, 70% to 90% of them seen just once. The sample consisted of PBMCs or T cells enriched from blood (not recorded which). The receptors here all came from a woman between 40 and 50 years old with acute COVID-19.

This clone was observed once. This chain links TRBV7-2 with TRBJ2-7; TRBD2 might be the D (5 bases). This CDR3 has 15 residues. Trimming removed 0 bases from V and 6 bases from J, with 15 bases in between. Germline lookup yields CDR1 SGHTA and CDR2 FQGNSA. In nucleotides, the CDR3 is TGTGCCAGCAGCTTAGCTAGCGAGATTTGGTCCGAGCAGTACTTC. Its translation is CASSLASEIWSEQYF.

The gene calls are TRBV9 and TRBJ2-2; TRBD1 aligns across 10 bases. The length of the CDR3 is 16 residues. V was pared by 0 bases and J by 3 bases, with 2 bases of the junction left unmatched. CDR1 is SGDLS, CDR2 YYNGEE, per germline. As DNA, the CDR3 is TGTGCCAGCAGCGTAGGCGGGACAGGGGACACCGGGGAGCTGTTTTTT. It translates to CASSVGGTGDTGELFF.

This chain joins TRBV6-5 and TRBJ2-2; TRBD1 matches 7 bases. Germline lookup yields CDR1 MNHEY and CDR2 SVGAGI. The CDR3 covers 14 residues. J gave up 6 bases and V 8 bases, and 9 bases lay outside the gene matches. CDR3 sequence: CASSSTGYSGELFF. The DNA for the CDR3 is TGTGCCAGCTCCTCGACAGGGTATTCCGGGGAGCTGTTTTTT.

The chain recombines TRBV6-5 with TRBJ1-2; D remains ambiguous. The germline V and J ends were trimmed by 8 bases and 2 bases, with 12 bases remaining between them. Germline V gene sequence: CDR1 MNHEY, CDR2 SVGAGI. The CDR3 spans 13 residues. CDR3 sequence: CASGSTGNYGYTF. CDR3 nucleotides: TGTGCCAGCGGGTCGACGGGAAACTATGGCTACACCTTC.

The CDR3 region is CASGEPAGGYYEQYF. CDR3 sequence (DNA): TGTGCCAGCGGAGAACCAGCGGGAGGGTACTACGAGCAGTACTTC. The V call is TRBV6-5, the J call TRBJ2-7, with TRBD2 identical over 10 bases. Germline CDR1 is MNHEY and CDR2 is SVGAGI. The CDR3 runs to 15 residues. Trimming cost V 8 bases and J 3 bases; bases outside gene matches: 10.

The V gene is TRBV7-9, the J gene TRBJ1-1; a possible D gene is TRBD1 (6 bases). From germline, CDR1 is SEHNR and CDR2 FQNEAQ (reference sequence). V was trimmed by 4 bases and J by 6 bases, leaving 15 bases between them. This CDR3 has 14 amino acids. CDR3 DNA: TGTGCCAGCAGCTCTACAGGGTCGGTCCCTGAAGCTTTCTTT. Translating it yields CASSSTGSVPEAFF.

In this sample, this clone turned up once. The genes are TRBV27 and TRBJ2-7, with 10 bases identical to TRBD1. The trim removed 6 bases at V and 3 bases at J, leaving 2 bases unmatched. Germline lookup yields CDR1 MNHEY and CDR2 SMNVEV (reference sequence). The CDR3 runs 13 residues. CDR3 DNA sequence: TGTGCCAGCAGAGGGACAGGGGACTACGAGCAGTACTTC. It is translated as CASRGTGDYEQYF.

The V gene is TRBV7-9, the J gene TRBJ2-2, with D unclear. Germline values: CDR1 SEHNR, CDR2 FQNEAQ (reference sequence). Deletions cut 8 bases from V and 2 bases from J, with 21 bases between. This CDR3 region has 17 residues. The CDR3 protein is CASYYRQALTNTGELFF. In nucleotides, the CDR3 is TGTGCCAGCTATTATCGGCAGGCCCTAACCAACACCGGGGAGCTGTTTTTT. Combining the CDR3 with reference TRBV7-9 and TRBJ2-2 gives the whole variable domain DTGVSQNPRHKITKRGQNVTFRCDPISEHNRLYWYRQTLGQGPEFLTYFQNEAQLEKSRLLSDRFSAERPKGSFSTLEIQRTEQGDSAMYLCASYYRQALTNTGELFFGEGSRLTVL.

The chain employs TRBV4-2 and TRBJ1-6; 8 nucleotides align to TRBD1. The CDR3 totals 16 residues. CDR1 and CDR2 (germline): LGHNA, YNFKEQ. The junction had 8 bases not matched to a gene; V was cut back by 0 bases and J by 10 bases. The CDR3 bases are TGTGCCAGCAGCCAAGAAGGGACAGGCCAAGGGTCACCCCTCCACTTT. Its protein product is CASSQEGTGQGSPLHF.

The J gene is TRBJ2-2, the V gene TRBV7-2, with 8 bases fitting TRBD2. The CDR3 contains 16 residues. J lost 6 bases, V lost 5 bases, and 11 bases had no gene match. The germline CDR1 and CDR2 sequences are SGHTA and FQGNSA. CDR3: CASSQGSGGGPGELFF. CDR3 DNA sequence: TGTGCCAGCAGCCAGGGTTCCGGGGGGGGTCCCGGGGAGCTGTTTTTT.

With respect to this clone: Within the sample, other DNA sequences also encode this same CDR3. The chain recombines TRBV5-1 with TRBJ1-2, with D unresolved. The CDR3 has 13 residues. Trimming took off 1 base at V and 0 bases at J, with 4 bases between the two ends. Germline values: CDR1 SGHRS, CDR2 YFSETQ. The CDR3 region has the DNA TGCGCCAGCAGCTTGTCAGCTAACTATGGCTACACCTTC. Amino acids: CASSLSANYGYTF.

This chain connects TRBV13 to TRBJ2-1; 9 nucleotides match TRBD1. With V trimmed by 5 bases and J by 8 bases, 13 bases remained unmatched. This CDR3 has 16 amino acids. Germline CDR1 reads PRHDT; CDR2 reads FYEKMQ (reference sequence). The CDR3 loop reads CASSLRDRAAVHEQFF. The CDR3 nucleotides read TGTGCCAGCAGCCTCCGGGACAGGGCAGCCGTGCATGAGCAGTTCTTC.

The gene calls are TRBV6-6 and TRBJ2-1; D possibly corresponds to TRBD1 (6 bases). Germline V gives CDR1 MNHNY, CDR2 SVGAGI (reference sequence). V was clipped by 2 bases and J by 5 bases, with 10 bases between them. The CDR3 is 14 amino acids. For the CDR3, the DNA is TGTGCCAGCAGTTACACGACAGGCCACAATGAGCAGTTCTTC. Its protein product is CASSYTTGHNEQFF.

The V gene is TRBV19, the J gene TRBJ1-3; no firm D call. The V gene lost 1 base and the J gene lost 0 bases, with 7 bases spanning the gap. The germline V gene encodes CDR1 LNHDA and CDR2 SQIVND (reference sequence). The CDR3 length is 15 residues. In DNA form, the CDR3 reads TGTGCCAGTAGTATAGCGGGGATCTCTGGAAACACCATATATTTT. Protein sequence: CASSIAGISGNTIYF.

This chain connects TRBV9 to TRBJ2-3; 13 bases line up with TRBD2. J gave up 4 bases and V 3 bases, and 17 bases lay outside the gene matches. Looked up from germline, CDR1 is SGDLS and CDR2 is YYNGEE. The CDR3 runs 20 residues. In nucleotides, the CDR3 is TGTGCCAGCAGCGCCCTACGGGGAAGAGGACTAGCGGGAGCAGCAGATACGCAGTATTTT. This sequence encodes CASSALRGRGLAGAADTQYF.

This sequence joins TRBV5-4 and TRBJ2-1; D possibly corresponds to TRBD2 (6 bases). The CDR3 spans 15 residues. Germline CDR1 and CDR2: SGHNT and YYREEE (reference sequence). Deletions cut 0 bases from V and 3 bases from J, with 10 bases between. The CDR3 protein is CASSLAGANYNEQFF. The DNA of the CDR3 is TGTGCCAGCAGCTTGGCGGGAGCTAACTACAATGAGCAGTTCTTC. The whole variable domain, filled in from reference TRBV5-4 and TRBJ2-1, reads ETGVTQSPTHLIKTRGQQVTLRCSSQSGHNTVSWYQQALGQGPQFIFQYYREEENGRGNFPPRFSGLQFPNYSSELNVNALELDDSALYLCASSLAGANYNEQFFGPGTRLTVL.

The chain employs TRBV19 and TRBJ1-5; D may be TRBD1 (6 bases). V gave up 9 bases and J gave up 3 bases, with 21 bases separating them. CDR1 is LNHDA and CDR2 is SQIVND in the germline V gene (reference sequence). The CDR3 runs 16 residues. CDR3 bases: TGTGCCAGCAAAACGGGTTTCGACAGGCCCAATCAGCCCCAGCATTTT. Encoded protein: CASKTGFDRPNQPQHF.

V is TRBV19 and J is TRBJ1-4; D gene ambiguous. CDR1 and CDR2 (germline): LNHDA, SQIVND (reference sequence). Between the trimmed V and J ends, which lost 7 bases and 7 bases, there was a span of 13 bases. This CDR3 has 13 residues. In DNA form, the CDR3 reads TGTGCCAGTACTGAGGCAGTGAGTGAAAAACTGTTTTTT. Amino acid sequence: CASTEAVSEKLFF.

V is TRBV6-1 and J is TRBJ2-3, with 16 bases identical to TRBD2. Germline CDR1 MNHNS, CDR2 SASEGT. V shed 4 bases, J shed 7 bases, and the junction held 14 bases outside the gene matches. The CDR3 extends over 19 amino acids. CDR3 loop: CASSASTGTSGRAENTQYF. The CDR3, as DNA: TGTGCCAGCAGTGCATCCACCGGGACTAGCGGGAGGGCCGAAAATACGCAGTATTTT.

The V call is TRBV18, the J call TRBJ2-3; D ambiguous. Trimming removed 2 bases from V and 6 bases from J, with 9 bases in between. The CDR3 has 13 amino acids. Germline values: CDR1 KGHSH, CDR2 LQKENI. The CDR3 spells CASSPSSLDTQYF. The DNA of the CDR3 is TGTGCCAGCTCACCAAGTAGCTTGGATACGCAGTATTTT.

The chain is built from TRBV2 and TRBJ2-3, with D possibly being TRBD2 (7 bases). CDR3 length: 14 residues. From germline, CDR1 is SNHLY and CDR2 FYNNEI. Trimming shortened V by 4 bases and J by 5 bases, and 13 bases separated the two germline ends. CDR3: CASSVGGAVDTQYF. The CDR3 nucleotides read TGTGCCAGCAGTGTTGGGGGGGCCGTAGATACGCAGTATTTT.